These T cell receptor beta chains were read from a single sample in a study of T-cell memory formation after mild COVID-19. One entry per CDR3 protein results from TCRdb running MiXCR on the 5' RACE reads. Of nearly 110,000 distinct CDR3 sequences listed, about 17% are singletons. The sample taken for sequencing was PBMCs or a T cell subset sorted from them (not recorded which). The receptors were sampled from an adult woman who had mild COVID-19 (a few samples of this study predate the infection). Cell type and time point are not known. The conserved cysteine and the conserved F or W are not part of the CDR3 here. For some rows the clone size is stated as once, few or many, or as a class when expanded; others skip it.

abundance,j_gene,v_gene,CDR3aa
.,TRBJ2-7,TRBV4-3,ASSRGQSYEQY
.,TRBJ1-6,TRBV9,ASSVGQTNSPLH
.,TRBJ1-1,TRBV5-1,ASSDPGQGREVNTEAF
few,TRBJ2-5,TRBV7-2,ASSSPEGLAGTQETQY
.,TRBJ2-7,TRBV5-8,ASSLESDYEQY
.,TRBJ1-2,TRBV29-1,SVDVAGQAYGYT
.,TRBJ2-7,TRBV13,ASSLAGGGGYEQY
.,TRBJ1-3,TRBV4-1,ASSHGQASGNTIY
once,TRBJ2-2,TRBV9,ASSFTEANTGELF
.,TRBJ2-7,TRBV7-8,ASSPRAGESYEQY
.,TRBJ2-7,TRBV4-1,ASSQGVTGYEQY
.,TRBJ2-5,TRBV7-9,ASGDRALETQY
.,TRBJ2-1,TRBV11-2,ASSWSGEQF
few,TRBJ2-2,TRBV30,AWNLGGPGELF
.,TRBJ1-2,TRBV7-8,ASSLKGAGPFDGYT
.,TRBJ1-3,TRBV12-3/TRBV12-4,ASYAPGNTIY
few,TRBJ2-7,TRBV27,ASSLGPPYEQY
few,TRBJ1-5,TRBV6-5,ASSYGRSNQPQH
.,TRBJ1-2,TRBV2,ASSEWDRPNYGYT
few,TRBJ2-7,TRBV5-1,ASSPPDRSYEQY
few,TRBJ2-7,TRBV6-5,ASSYDPLGYEQY
.,TRBJ1-5,TRBV4-3,ASSQDWETGASNQPQH
.,TRBJ2-7,TRBV10-2,ASSDSGAPYEQY
.,TRBJ1-1,TRBV7-9,ASSLNDWGESKAF
.,TRBJ2-1,TRBV7-6,ASSLLWQTNEQF
.,TRBJ2-1,TRBV3-1,ASSQDEQYFGDEQF
few,TRBJ2-7,TRBV29-1,SVVGQNYEQY
once,TRBJ1-1,TRBV19,ASSIDPDRVYTEAF
few,TRBJ1-5,TRBV10-3,AISETLTGGYSNQPQH
few,TRBJ2-1,TRBV4-1,ASSQGEGAVDEQF
many,TRBJ2-7,TRBV11-2,ASSLARTTGEQY
few,TRBJ2-7,TRBV7-9,ASSSGPSGPEAHEQY
many,TRBJ2-1,TRBV24-1,ATSDLSGGAGNEQF
once,TRBJ2-1,TRBV4-1,ASSRLTGANEQF
few,TRBJ2-7,TRBV12-3/TRBV12-4,ASRPGTGGPYEQY
.,TRBJ2-1,TRBV7-4,ASSLHRAGNEQF
.,TRBJ2-1,TRBV2,ASNLAPLHVGEQF
few,TRBJ2-3,TRBV15,ATSRGVSGGAGDTQY
.,TRBJ1-5,TRBV7-2,ASSPYHSRGQPQH
few,TRBJ2-1,TRBV4-1,ASTPRGESGTNYNEQF
few,TRBJ1-1,TRBV29-1,SVLGTGTNTEAF
.,TRBJ1-2,TRBV4-1,ASSQGDRGAGYT
few,TRBJ2-5,TRBV11-2,ASSLEQQETQY
few,TRBJ2-1,TRBV11-2,ASSLEAGGGNEQF
.,TRBJ2-5,TRBV10-2,ASSEGSSGGYKETQY
few,TRBJ1-1,TRBV20-1,SAPTVLNTEAF
many,TRBJ2-6,TRBV3-1,ASSQVVGSGANVLT
few,TRBJ2-7,TRBV4-3,ASSQEADRGQYEQY
few,TRBJ1-5,TRBV6-1,ASVLTGESGNQPQH